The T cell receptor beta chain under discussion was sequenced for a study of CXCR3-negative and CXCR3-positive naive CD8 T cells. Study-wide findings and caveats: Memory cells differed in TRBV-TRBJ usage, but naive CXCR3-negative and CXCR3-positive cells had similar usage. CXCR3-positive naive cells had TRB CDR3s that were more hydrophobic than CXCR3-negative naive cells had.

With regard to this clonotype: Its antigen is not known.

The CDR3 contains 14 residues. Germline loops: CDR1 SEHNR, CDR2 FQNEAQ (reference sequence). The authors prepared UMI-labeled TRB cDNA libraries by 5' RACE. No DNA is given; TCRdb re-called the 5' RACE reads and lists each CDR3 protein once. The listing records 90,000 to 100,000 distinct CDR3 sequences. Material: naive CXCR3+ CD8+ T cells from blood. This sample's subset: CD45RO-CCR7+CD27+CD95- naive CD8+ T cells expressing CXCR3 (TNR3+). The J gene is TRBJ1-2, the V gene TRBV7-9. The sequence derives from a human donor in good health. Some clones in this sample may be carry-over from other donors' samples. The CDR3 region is CASSHSGSDYGYTF.